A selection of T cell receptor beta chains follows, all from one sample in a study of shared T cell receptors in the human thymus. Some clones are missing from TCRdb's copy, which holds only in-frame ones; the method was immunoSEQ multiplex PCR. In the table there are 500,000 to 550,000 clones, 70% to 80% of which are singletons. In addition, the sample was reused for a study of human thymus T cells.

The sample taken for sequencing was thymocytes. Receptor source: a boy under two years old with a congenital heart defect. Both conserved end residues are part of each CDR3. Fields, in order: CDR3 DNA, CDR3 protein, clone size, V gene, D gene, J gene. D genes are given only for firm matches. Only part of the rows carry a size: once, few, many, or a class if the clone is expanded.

DNA: TGCGCCAGCGCACGGACAGGGCACAATGAGCAGTTCTTC
CDR3: CASARTGHNEQFF
size: NA
V: TRBV5-1
D: TRBD1
J: TRBJ2-1

DNA: TGTGCCACCAGCAGGCCGGGACTAGCGGGAGAGGGGCACCAAGAGACCCAGTACTTC
CDR3: CATSRPGLAGEGHQETQYF
size: few
V: TRBV15
D: TRBD2
J: TRBJ2-5

DNA: TGTGCCAGCAGTGACTCCCTGGTTAGCGGGGCCCACAATGAGCAGTTCTTC
CDR3: CASSDSLVSGAHNEQFF
size: NA
V: TRBV25-1
D: TRBD2
J: TRBJ2-1

DNA: TGTGCCAGCGCAGTTCCTCCTAGCGGGAGGGCCTCAGAGACCCAGTACTTC
CDR3: CASAVPPSGRASETQYF
size: NA
V: TRBV27
D: TRBD2
J: TRBJ2-5

DNA: TGTGCCAGCAGACTCCAGGGCTCTCAAGAGACCCAGTACTTC
CDR3: CASRLQGSQETQYF
size: few
V: TRBV6-5
D: NA
J: TRBJ2-5

DNA: TGCGCCAGCAGCCAGGACAGTTTGAGAAACACCATATATTTT
CDR3: CASSQDSLRNTIYF
size: NA
V: TRBV5-1
D: NA
J: TRBJ1-3

DNA: TGTGCCAGCAATAAACAGGGATTTGAATTTAGTACCGGGGAGCTGTTTTTT
CDR3: CASNKQGFEFSTGELFF
size: NA
V: TRBV28
D: NA
J: TRBJ2-2

DNA: TGTGCCAGCAGCCTCAGACAGGGGCCCGGCGGGGCTTTCTTT
CDR3: CASSLRQGPGGAFF
size: NA
V: TRBV7-2
D: TRBD1
J: TRBJ1-1

DNA: TGCGCCAGCAGCTTGCCAAATGACAGGGGAGACTACGAGCAGTACTTC
CDR3: CASSLPNDRGDYEQYF
size: NA
V: TRBV5-1
D: TRBD1
J: TRBJ2-7

DNA: TGTGCCATCAGTGAAGTAGCGGGAGGGATGGAGACCCAGTACTTC
CDR3: CAISEVAGGMETQYF
size: NA
V: TRBV10-3
D: TRBD2
J: TRBJ2-5

DNA: TGTGCCAGCAGTGGGACTAGCGTAAGCTCCTACGAGCAGTACTTC
CDR3: CASSGTSVSSYEQYF
size: NA
V: TRBV25-1
D: TRBD2
J: TRBJ2-7

DNA: TGCGCCAGCAGCCAACAGGGGAGCTCCTACGAGCAGTACTTC
CDR3: CASSQQGSSYEQYF
size: once
V: TRBV4-3
D: NA
J: TRBJ2-7

DNA: TGCAGTGTCGGGGCTGAAGCTTTCTTT
CDR3: CSVGAEAFF
size: NA
V: TRBV20-1
D: NA
J: TRBJ1-1

DNA: TGCGCCAGCAGCTTGGATTGGGCCAGGGAGCTGTTTTTT
CDR3: CASSLDWARELFF
size: NA
V: TRBV5-1
D: NA
J: TRBJ2-2

DNA: TGTGCCACCACATCCCCGATCGGCCCTCCGGGGACCCAGTACTTC
CDR3: CATTSPIGPPGTQYF
size: once
V: TRBV6-1
D: NA
J: TRBJ2-5

DNA: TGTGCCAGCAGCGTAGCTAGCGGACTGTACACCGGGGAGCTGTTTTTT
CDR3: CASSVASGLYTGELFF
size: NA
V: TRBV9
D: TRBD2
J: TRBJ2-2

DNA: TGTGCCAGCTCACCCTCTAGGAAACCCTACGAGCAGTACTTC
CDR3: CASSPSRKPYEQYF
size: NA
V: TRBV18
D: NA
J: TRBJ2-7

DNA: TGTGCCTGGAGTGTAATGGCTAGCGGGAGGGCCAGGTACAATGAGCAGTTCTTC
CDR3: CAWSVMASGRARYNEQFF
size: NA
V: TRBV30
D: TRBD2
J: TRBJ2-1

DNA: TGTGCCAGTACCCCGGACAGGACTGAAGCTTTCTTT
CDR3: CASTPDRTEAFF
size: NA
V: TRBV19
D: TRBD1
J: TRBJ1-1

DNA: TGTGCCAGCAGCCCCCCGAAGCTGAGCTCCTACGAGCAGTACTTC
CDR3: CASSPPKLSSYEQYF
size: NA
V: TRBV7-2
D: NA
J: TRBJ2-7

DNA: TGCGCCAGCCTCATCTCGACAGGGGATGAAAAACTGTTTTTT
CDR3: CASLISTGDEKLFF
size: NA
V: TRBV10-1
D: TRBD1
J: TRBJ1-4

DNA: TGTGCCAGCAGCCAATGGCGGACCTACGAGCAGTACTTC
CDR3: CASSQWRTYEQYF
size: few
V: TRBV16
D: NA
J: TRBJ2-7

DNA: TGTGCCAGTAGTATGGAACAGGGGCCCTACGAGCAGTACTTC
CDR3: CASSMEQGPYEQYF
size: NA
V: TRBV19
D: TRBD1
J: TRBJ2-7

DNA: TGTGCCAGCAGCCAAGATCCCAAACTAAGCGGGAGGCGGTGGCATGAGCAGTTCTTC
CDR3: CASSQDPKLSGRRWHEQFF
size: NA
V: TRBV14
D: TRBD2
J: TRBJ2-1

DNA: TGTGCCAGCAGTCTCACCTCCCTGACAGGTAAAGACAATGAGCAGTTCTTC
CDR3: CASSLTSLTGKDNEQFF
size: NA
V: TRBV28
D: NA
J: TRBJ2-1

DNA: TGCGCCAGCAGCCAAGTCCGGCCACAGGGCGGGGGACGGGGTACGCAGTATTTT
CDR3: CASSQVRPQGGGRGTQYF
size: few
V: TRBV4-3
D: NA
J: TRBJ2-3

DNA: TGTGCCAGCGTCGACAGGGGCGAGCAGTACTTC
CDR3: CASVDRGEQYF
size: NA
V: TRBV4-2
D: TRBD1
J: TRBJ2-7

DNA: TGTGCCAGCAGCTTAGTCGGCGGGTCGGGGAATGAGCAGTTCTTC
CDR3: CASSLVGGSGNEQFF
size: NA
V: TRBV7-6
D: NA
J: TRBJ2-1

DNA: TGTGCCTGGACTAGCGGGAGCCTTTCCTACAATGAGCAGTTCTTC
CDR3: CAWTSGSLSYNEQFF
size: NA
V: TRBV30
D: TRBD2
J: TRBJ2-1

DNA: TGTGCCAGCAGCTTGGGACTAAAAGGCACAGATACGCAGTATTTT
CDR3: CASSLGLKGTDTQYF
size: NA
V: TRBV7-9
D: TRBD2
J: TRBJ2-3

DNA: TGTGCCAGCAGCTTGGCGGCAACTAATGAAAAACTGTTTTTT
CDR3: CASSLAATNEKLFF
size: NA
V: TRBV5-6
D: NA
J: TRBJ1-4

DNA: TGTGCCAGCAGCTTCGGCGGTAAACCCTACGAGCAGTACTTC
CDR3: CASSFGGKPYEQYF
size: NA
V: TRBV11-3
D: NA
J: TRBJ2-7

DNA: TGCGCCATCCAAGGGGGGGAGGTCTCCTACGAGCAGTACTTC
CDR3: CAIQGGEVSYEQYF
size: NA
V: TRBV10-1
D: NA
J: TRBJ2-7

DNA: TGCGCCAGCAGCCCCCGGGACAGGGTTAACACCGGGGAGCTGTTTTTT
CDR3: CASSPRDRVNTGELFF
size: NA
V: TRBV5-1
D: TRBD1
J: TRBJ2-2

DNA: TGTGCCCATAAGGGGGACAGGCTAAACACCGGGGAGCTGTTTTTT
CDR3: CAHKGDRLNTGELFF
size: NA
V: TRBV30
D: TRBD1
J: TRBJ2-2

DNA: TGTGCTAAAGGGATTGCTAGCGGACCCCCGGATACGCAGTATTTT
CDR3: CAKGIASGPPDTQYF
size: NA
V: TRBV12-5
D: TRBD2
J: TRBJ2-3

DNA: TGTGCCAGCGGGCTGGGGCGGCTTAACACCGGGGAGCTGTTTTTT
CDR3: CASGLGRLNTGELFF
size: NA
V: TRBV7-6
D: NA
J: TRBJ2-2

DNA: TGCGCCAGCAGCCAACACATTGGGGGAGGGTGGCATGAGCAGTTCTTC
CDR3: CASSQHIGGGWHEQFF
size: NA
V: TRBV4-3
D: TRBD2
J: TRBJ2-1

DNA: TGTGCCAGCAGCCAAGCGGTCACTGGAAACACCATATATTTT
CDR3: CASSQAVTGNTIYF
size: few
V: TRBV4-2
D: NA
J: TRBJ1-3

DNA: TGTGCCAGTAGTATGACAGGGAACACTGAAGCTTTCTTT
CDR3: CASSMTGNTEAFF
size: few
V: TRBV19
D: NA
J: TRBJ1-1

DNA: TGTGCCAGCAGCAACGGACAGGGGGTTGAACAGCCCCAGCATTTT
CDR3: CASSNGQGVEQPQHF
size: NA
V: TRBV27
D: TRBD1
J: TRBJ1-5

DNA: TGCGCCGGACAGGGGGACACTGGAAACACCATATATTTT
CDR3: CAGQGDTGNTIYF
size: few
V: TRBV10-1
D: TRBD1
J: TRBJ1-3

DNA: TGTGCCTGGAGGCAACTAGCGGGTACCTACGAGCAGTACTTC
CDR3: CAWRQLAGTYEQYF
size: NA
V: TRBV30
D: TRBD2
J: TRBJ2-7

DNA: TGCGCCAGCAGGGAGTCCGGACTAGCGCCAAAAAGCTCCTACAATGAGCAGTTCTTC
CDR3: CASRESGLAPKSSYNEQFF
size: NA
V: TRBV10-2
D: TRBD2
J: TRBJ2-1

DNA: TGTGCCAGCAGCTTAGGGACAGGAGAGGGAGCCAAAAACATTCAGTACTTC
CDR3: CASSLGTGEGAKNIQYF
size: NA
V: TRBV7-2
D: TRBD1
J: TRBJ2-4

DNA: TGTGCCAGCAGAGATTGGCAGGGTGCCCACGAGCAGTACTTC
CDR3: CASRDWQGAHEQYF
size: NA
V: TRBV2
D: NA
J: TRBJ2-7

DNA: TGTGCCAGCAGTTCAAGGACTAGCGGAGACTACGAGCAGTACTTC
CDR3: CASSSRTSGDYEQYF
size: NA
V: TRBV27
D: TRBD2
J: TRBJ2-7

DNA: TGCGCCAGCAGCCAAAAGACTAGCGGGGCCGGGGATGAGCAGTTCTTC
CDR3: CASSQKTSGAGDEQFF
size: NA
V: TRBV4-3
D: TRBD2
J: TRBJ2-1

DNA: TGTGCCAGCAGCACAACAAACCGTGACAAGAATCAGCCCCAGCATTTT
CDR3: CASSTTNRDKNQPQHF
size: once
V: TRBV7-4
D: NA
J: TRBJ1-5